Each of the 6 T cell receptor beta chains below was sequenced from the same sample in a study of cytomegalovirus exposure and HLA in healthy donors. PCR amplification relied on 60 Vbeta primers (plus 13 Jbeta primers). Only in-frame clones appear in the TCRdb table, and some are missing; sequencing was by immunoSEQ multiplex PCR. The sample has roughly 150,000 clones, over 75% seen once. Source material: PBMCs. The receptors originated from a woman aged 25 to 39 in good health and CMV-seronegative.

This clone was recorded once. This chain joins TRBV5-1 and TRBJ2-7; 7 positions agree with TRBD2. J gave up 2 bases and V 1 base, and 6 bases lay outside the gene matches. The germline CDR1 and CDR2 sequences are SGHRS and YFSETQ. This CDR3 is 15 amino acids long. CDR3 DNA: TGCGCCAGCAGCTTGAGCGGGACGGAGACCTACGAGCAGTACTTC. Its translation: CASSLSGTETYEQYF.

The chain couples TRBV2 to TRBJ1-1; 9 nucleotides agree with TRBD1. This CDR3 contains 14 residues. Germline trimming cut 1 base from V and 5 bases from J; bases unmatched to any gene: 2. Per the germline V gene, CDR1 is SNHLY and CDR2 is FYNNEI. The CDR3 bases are TGTGCCAGCAGTGAAGAGACAGGGGGTACTGAAGCTTTCTTT. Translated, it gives CASSEETGGTEAFF. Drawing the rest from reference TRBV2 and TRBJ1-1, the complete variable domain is EPEVTQTPSHQVTQMGQEVILRCVPISNHLYFYWYRQILGQKVEFLVSFYNNEISEKSEIFDDQFSVERPDGSNFTLKIRSTKLEDSAMYFCASSEETGGTEAFFGQGTRLTVV.

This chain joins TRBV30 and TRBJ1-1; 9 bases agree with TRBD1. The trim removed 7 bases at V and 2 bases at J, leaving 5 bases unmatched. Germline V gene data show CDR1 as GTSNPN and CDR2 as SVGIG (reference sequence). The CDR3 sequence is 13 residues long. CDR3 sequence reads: CASTGGINTEAFF. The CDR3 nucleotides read TGTGCCTCGACAGGGGGGATTAACACTGAAGCTTTCTTT.

Written as DNA, the CDR3 is TGTGCCAGTAGTATTCGGGAAAATCAGCCCCAGCATTTT. Translation gives CASSIRENQPQHF. V usage is TRBV19 and J usage is TRBJ1-5; D gene uncertain. Germline CDR1 LNHDA, CDR2 SQIVND (reference sequence). The CDR3 extends over 13 amino acids. The V end lost 3 bases, the J end lost 4 bases, and 7 bases lay between the germline ends.

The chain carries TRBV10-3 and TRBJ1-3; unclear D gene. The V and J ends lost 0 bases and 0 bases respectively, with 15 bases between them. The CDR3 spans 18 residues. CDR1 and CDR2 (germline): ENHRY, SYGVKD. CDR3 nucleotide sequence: TGTGCCATCAGTGAGTCGAAAGGGAAGGGAGTCTCTGGAAACACCATATATTTT. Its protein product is CAISESKGKGVSGNTIYF.

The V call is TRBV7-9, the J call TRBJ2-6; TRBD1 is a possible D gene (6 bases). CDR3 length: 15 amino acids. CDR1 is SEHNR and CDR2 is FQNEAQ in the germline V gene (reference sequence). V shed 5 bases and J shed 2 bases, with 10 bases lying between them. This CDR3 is CASSLTGTGANVLTF. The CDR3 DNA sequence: TGTGCCAGCAGCCTTACAGGGACTGGGGCCAACGTCCTGACTTTC. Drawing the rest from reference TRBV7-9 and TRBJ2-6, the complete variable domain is DTGVSQNPRHKITKRGQNVTFRCDPISEHNRLYWYRQTLGQGPEFLTYFQNEAQLEKSRLLSDRFSAERPKGSFSTLEIQRTEQGDSAMYLCASSLTGTGANVLTFGAGSRLTVL.